Shown below are 15 T cell receptor beta chains from a single sample sequenced in a study of CXCR3-negative and CXCR3-positive naive CD8 T cells (dated by TCRdb to the late 2010s). The sequencer was a NextSeq 550. The Human TCR Profiling Kit (MiLaboratory) was used to prepare UMI-labeled 5' RACE TRB cDNA libraries. TCRdb reprocessed the reads and provides one entry for every CDR3 protein sequence; no DNA is given. This sample's records show more than 100,000 distinct CDR3 sequences. Around 0.41% of the sample lies in the top ten. Overall results and qualifications from the work: Compared with CXCR3-negative naive cells, CXCR3-positive naive cells had TRB CDR3s with higher hydrophobicity (lower Kidera factor 4), lower energy, and higher strength and volume indices.

These receptors are not linked to any known antigen. The sample was naive CXCR3+ CD8+ T cells from blood. In the paper's terms, the cell subset or site label means: CD45RO-CCR7+CD27+CD95- naive CD8+ T cells expressing CXCR3 (TNR3+). These TCRs come from a human donor in good health. Some clones in this sample may be carry-over from other donors' samples.

The rearrangement uses TRBV7-9 and TRBJ2-7; TCRdb selects TRBD1, and the lack of DNA leaves this call unchecked. Germline CDR1 and CDR2: SEHNR and FQNEAQ (reference sequence). The CDR3 spans 16 residues. The CDR3 here is CASSPQRGTGVYEQYF.

The chain uses TRBV7-7 and TRBJ2-7; TCRdb reports TRBD1, a call that lacks DNA to check it against. The CDR3 contains 15 residues. CDR1 is SSHAT, CDR2 FNYEAQ, per germline (reference sequence). CDR3 in amino acids: CASSLGQGSSYEQYF.

The chain couples TRBV27 to TRBJ2-1; TCRdb proposes TRBD2, but this gene call is untestable without DNA. This CDR3 region has 18 residues. Germline loops: CDR1 MNHEY, CDR2 SMNVEV (reference sequence). The CDR3 spells CASSLGARLAGIYNEQFF.

This chain links TRBV27 with TRBJ2-7; the D call of TRBD1 rests on TCRdb alone, since no DNA is present to check it. Per germline, CDR1 MNHEY and CDR2 SMNVEV (reference sequence). The CDR3 consists of 13 residues. CDR3 residues: CASSLQGAGEQYF.

The V call is TRBV12-3 or TRBV12-4, the J call TRBJ1-5. The CDR3 has 17 amino acids. CDR3 in amino acids: CASSPWTVHASNQPQHF.

The chain links TRBV25-1 to TRBJ2-1; the TRBD2 assignment by TCRdb is unverifiable without DNA. CDR3 length: 17 amino acids. Germline loops: CDR1 MGHDK, CDR2 SYGVNS. The CDR3 here is CASSESATGGHRDEQFF.

The genes are TRBV9 and TRBJ1-2; lacking DNA, the TRBD1 call made by TCRdb goes unchecked. The CDR3 loop spans 15 amino acids. Germline V gives CDR1 SGDLS, CDR2 YYNGEE. The CDR3 sequence: CASSVTDRVFDGYTF.

The rearrangement links TRBV5-1 to TRBJ2-7. Germline lookup yields CDR1 SGHRS and CDR2 YFSETQ. The CDR3 extends over 13 amino acids. CDR3 residues: CASSSRSNHEQYF. The entire variable domain, with the rest obtained from reference TRBV5-1 and TRBJ2-7, is as follows: KAGVTQTPRYLIKTRGQQVTLSCSPISGHRSVSWYQQTPGQGLQFLFEYFSETQRNKGNFPGRFSGRQFSNSRSEMNVSTLELGDSALYLCASSSRSNHEQYFGPGTRLTVT.

The V and J genes are TRBV12-3 or TRBV12-4 and TRBJ2-2; the D call from TCRdb, TRBD1, cannot be confirmed without DNA. The CDR3 spans 16 residues. Here the CDR3 reads CASSTPGTVNTGELFF.

The rearrangement uses TRBV5-6 and TRBJ2-5; no DNA is available, so the TRBD1 call from TCRdb remains unchecked. CDR1 is SGHDT and CDR2 is YYEEEE in the germline V gene. CDR3 length: 13 residues. CDR3 sequence: CASSGDWAETQYF. Combining the CDR3 with reference TRBV5-6 and TRBJ2-5 gives the whole variable domain DAGVTQSPTHLIKTRGQQVTLRCSPKSGHDTVSWYQQALGQGPQFIFQYYEEEERQRGNFPDRFSGHQFPNYSSELNVNALLLGDSALYLCASSGDWAETQYFGPGTRLLVL.

The J gene is TRBJ2-1, the V gene TRBV7-6; lacking DNA, the TRBD2 call made by TCRdb goes unchecked. Germline V gene data show CDR1 as SGHVS and CDR2 as FNYEAQ. The CDR3 contains 17 residues. The CDR3 here is CASSLNVPSGVMGEQFF.

The genes are TRBV5-1 and TRBJ2-7. The germline V gene has CDR1 SGHRS and CDR2 YFSETQ. The CDR3 consists of 11 residues. The chain's CDR3 is CASSASYEQYF.

This chain links TRBV29-1 with TRBJ2-3; TCRdb reports TRBD1, a call that lacks DNA to check it against. The V gene's germline CDR1 is SQVTM and CDR2 ANQGSEA. The CDR3 runs to 15 residues. This CDR3 is CSVEDPGQVGDTQYF.

V is TRBV19 and J is TRBJ2-2. The CDR3 extends over 13 amino acids. Germline CDR1 reads LNHDA; CDR2 reads SQIVND (reference sequence). CDR3 protein: CASSLLTTGELFF. Complete variable domain (other parts from reference TRBV19 and TRBJ2-2): DGGITQSPKYLFRKEGQNVTLSCEQNLNHDAMYWYRQDPGQGLRLIYYSQIVNDFQKGDIAEGYSVSREKKESFPLTVTSAQKNPTAFYLCASSLLTTGELFFGEGSRLTVL.

The rearrangement joins TRBV28 to TRBJ2-5; TCRdb indicates TRBD1, and absent DNA this call remains unverified. The CDR3 covers 18 residues. Germline V CDR1 and CDR2: MDHEN, SYDVKM. CDR3 residues: CASIPVAGPREDQETQYF.